The 10 T cell receptor beta chains below come from one sample, sequenced in a study of T cells in Graves' hyperthyroidism and ophthalmopathy (dated by TCRdb to between 2018 and 2021). Libraries were built with multiplex PCR. For sequencing, an Illumina HiSeq 2000 was employed. The TCR beta CDR3 regions were amplified from the RNA transcripts. The first round of RT-PCR for the TCR CDR3 was performed with the HTBI primer set and the Qiagen OneStep RT-PCR kit. Using fastp at Q25 and MiXCR, TCRdb reprocessed the public reads and kept productive beta chains. Every CDR3 protein is listed once, alongside the most common genes and DNA of its rows. The sample records 200,000 or so distinct CDR3 sequences, roughly 17% of which are singletons. The ten biggest clones cover roughly 49% of the sample. The sample taken for sequencing was blood. These receptors were collected from a woman in her forties or fifties with Graves' hyperthyroidism.

This clonotype occurred many times. CDR3 protein: CASSLVLATVETQYF. CDR3 nucleotides: TGTGCCAGCAGCTTAGTCCTAGCTACAGTCGAGACCCAGTACTTC. The chain joins TRBV11-3 to TRBJ2-5; D is possibly TRBD2 (5 bases). This CDR3 is built from 15 residues. Deletions cut 1 base from V and 5 bases from J, with 14 bases between. CDR1 is SGHNT, CDR2 YENEEA, per germline.

A note on this clonotype: A much larger clone is a single base away; this may be a read error. This likely comes from a read error, as the CDR3 has no conserved phenylalanine or tryptophan at its end. The genes are TRBV20-1 and TRBJ1-1; D unclear. CDR3 length equals 13 residues. From germline, CDR1 is DFQATT and CDR2 SNEGSKA (reference sequence). The V end lost 3 bases, the J end lost 3 bases, and 11 bases lay between the germline ends. CDR3 nucleotides: TGCAGTGCTAGGGAAGGGTTGGACACTGAAGCTTTCCTT. Its protein product is CSAREGLDTEAFL.

This clonotype has ten or more counts. This chain links TRBV30 with TRBJ2-3; 7 nucleotides line up with TRBD2. The germline gives CDR1 GTSNPN, CDR2 SVGIG (reference sequence). V dropped 0 bases and J dropped 3; count of bases not matched to a gene: 0. There are 13 residues in the CDR3. Here the CDR3 DNA reads TGTGCCTGGAGTGTACTAGCGACAGATACGCAGTATTTT. Amino acids: CAWSVLATDTQYF. The whole variable domain, remainder taken from reference TRBV30 and TRBJ2-3, is SQTIHQWPATLVQPVGSPLSLECTVEGTSNPNLYWYRQAAGRGLQLLFYSVGIGQISSEVPQNLSASRPQDRQFILSSKKLLLSDSGFYLCAWSVLATDTQYFGPGTRLTVL.

This clonotype was recorded at least ten times. V is TRBV6-6 and J is TRBJ2-5; unclear D gene. The ends were cut back, 1 base at V and 5 bases at J, with 11 bases in the middle. The V gene's germline CDR1 is MNHNY and CDR2 SVGAGI (reference sequence). The CDR3 is made up of 14 amino acids. The CDR3 is CASSYLAVGETQYF. CDR3 nucleotide sequence: TGTGCCAGCAGTTACTTGGCAGTGGGGGAGACCCAGTACTTC.

This clonotype was counted ten times or more. V gene TRBV18 combines with J gene TRBJ2-1; 11 bases are a match to TRBD2. This CDR3 has 16 residues. V was clipped by 5 bases and J by 0 bases; unmatched bases: 3. Germline V gene sequence: CDR1 KGHSH, CDR2 LQKENI. This CDR3 is CASSTLAGVSYNEQFF. CDR3 DNA: TGTGCCAGCTCAACACTAGCGGGAGTCTCCTACAATGAGCAGTTCTTC.

This clonotype was seen repeatedly, ten times or more. The chain employs TRBV20-1 and TRBJ1-2; the D gene is possibly TRBD1 (5 bases). Trimming shortened V by 6 bases and J by 0 bases, and 14 bases separated the two germline ends. The CDR3 spans 14 residues. Germline V CDR1 and CDR2: DFQATT, SNEGSKA (reference sequence). The DNA for the CDR3 is TGCAGTGCGCCGGGTGGGGGAGCTAACTATGGCTACACCTTC. Protein product: CSAPGGGANYGYTF.

This clonotype came up many times. The genes are TRBV7-2 and TRBJ2-3; 11 bases are shared with TRBD1. The CDR3 covers 17 residues. V was clipped by 5 bases and J by 4 bases; unmatched bases: 11. Germline V gives CDR1 SGHTA, CDR2 FQGNSA. The CDR3 is CASSPRDRGIRADTQYF. The CDR3 DNA reads TGTGCCAGCAGCCCCCGGGACAGGGGGATTCGTGCAGATACGCAGTATTTT.

This clonotype occurred many times. The rearrangement uses TRBV12-3 or TRBV12-4 and TRBJ2-7, with TRBD2 as a possible D gene (5 bases). This CDR3 has 13 residues. V was shortened by 5 bases and J by 5 bases, with 13 bases between the two germline ends. DNA for the CDR3: TGTGCCAGCAGTCGACTATCACGGAACGAGCAGTACTTC. Translated: CASSRLSRNEQYF.

This clonotype was counted a few times. V gene TRBV6-1 combines with J gene TRBJ1-2, with 9 bases identical to TRBD1. Unmatched junction bases numbered 10, after V lost 4 bases and J lost 4 bases. Looked up from germline, CDR1 is MNHNS and CDR2 is SASEGT. CDR3 length: 16 residues. The CDR3 spells CASSADRGVASYGYTF. In DNA, the CDR3 is TGTGCCAGCAGTGCGGACAGGGGCGTCGCTAGCTATGGCTACACCTTC.

This clonotype has just a few counts. The chain uses TRBV6-1 and TRBJ2-1, with 8 bases lining up with TRBD1. With 3 bases clipped from V and 10 bases from J, the junction kept 11 bases outside the gene matches. Germline V CDR1 and CDR2: MNHNS, SASEGT. The CDR3 is made up of 15 amino acids. CDR3 amino acids: CASSDPGQGPLEQFF. CDR3 sequence (DNA): TGTGCCAGCAGTGATCCCGGACAGGGCCCCTTAGAGCAGTTCTTC.